The 27 T cell receptor beta chains in this list originate from one sample, sequenced in a study of T cell repertoires in ileal Crohn's disease. Generated by immunoSEQ multiplex PCR, the TCRdb table keeps only in-frame clones and is missing some. The table lists more than 10,000 clones, around four fifths of them singletons. Documented time point: neoterminal ileum biopsy at postoperative endoscopy, about 6 months after surgery. Sequenced sample: ileal tissue. The receptors shown here come from an adult with Crohn's disease.

The rearrangement uses TRBV10-2 and TRBJ2-7; no firm D call. The CDR3 spans 14 residues. With 0 bases removed from V and 3 bases from J, the gap between germline ends came to 9 bases. Looked up from germline, CDR1 is WSHSY and CDR2 is SAAADI. The CDR3 DNA follows: TGCGCCAGCAGTGAGTCCGGTAGGAGCTACGAGCAGTACTTC. It is translated as CASSESGRSYEQYF.

This clone was seen just once. The germline gene is not matched at one end of the junction; a read error may be the cause. This chain joins TRBV30 and TRBJ2-2; possibly TRBD1 for D (6 bases). The CDR3 extends over 13 amino acids. Per the germline V gene, CDR1 is GTSNPN and CDR2 is SVGIG (reference sequence). In DNA, the CDR3 is TGTGCCTGGAGTGTACGAAGGGAAGGGGGGCTGTTTTTT. Translation: CAWSVRREGGLFF.

Written as DNA, the CDR3 is TGTGCCAGCAGGACCCTCTCTAGCGCCCCGGGGGAGACCCAGTACTTC. This encodes CASRTLSSAPGETQYF. The V call is TRBV27, the J call TRBJ2-5; D may be TRBD2 (6 bases). Trimming pared 6 bases from V and 5 bases from J, leaving 22 bases between. The CDR3 runs to 16 residues. Per the germline V gene, CDR1 is MNHEY and CDR2 is SMNVEV (reference sequence).

The count of this clone is one. The V gene is TRBV28, the J gene TRBJ2-7; 9 positions match TRBD2. This CDR3 is built from 13 residues. The germline V gene has CDR1 MDHEN and CDR2 SYDVKM. V was pared by 6 bases and J by 2 bases, with 2 bases of the junction left unmatched. CDR3 bases: TGTGCCAGCAGGGGCGGGGGGGCCTACGAGCAGTACTTC. Encoded protein: CASRGGGAYEQYF.

The chain uses TRBV15 and TRBJ2-3, with a tentative D call TRBD1 (6 bases). Trimming shortened V by 4 bases and J by 13 bases, and 18 bases separated the two germline ends. CDR3 size: 13 residues. Germline V gene data show CDR1 as LNHNV and CDR2 as YYDKDF (reference sequence). CDR3 region: CATSTRYKGVEYF. In nucleotides, the CDR3 is TGTGCCACCAGCACACGATACAAGGGGGTTGAGTATTTT.

This clone was seen more than once but under ten times. The V and J genes are TRBV5-1 and TRBJ2-7; weak D call: TRBD2 (5 bases). CDR1 and CDR2 (germline): SGHRS, YFSETQ. The CDR3 sequence is 13 residues long. Trimming stripped 1 base from V and 3 bases from J, with 8 bases between. The CDR3 DNA reads TGCGCCAGCAGCTTGATCGAGGGCTACGAGCAGTACTTC. Translating gives CASSLIEGYEQYF.

This sequence joins TRBV11-2 and TRBJ1-1, with 7 bases aligning to TRBD1. This CDR3 is 12 amino acids long. V was clipped by 3 bases and J by 8 bases; unmatched bases: 3. The germline gives CDR1 SGHAT, CDR2 FQNNGV. CDR3 bases: TGTGCCAGCAGCTTGAACAGGGGCGAAGCTTTCTTT. This gives the protein CASSLNRGEAFF.

CDR3 amino acids: CASSIARLAVTDTQYF. In DNA form, the CDR3 reads TGTGCCAGTAGTATAGCACGACTAGCGGTCACAGATACGCAGTATTTT. This rearrangement joins TRBV19 to TRBJ2-3; 9 nucleotides line up with TRBD2. Germline V gene data show CDR1 as LNHDA and CDR2 as SQIVND (reference sequence). The V gene end was trimmed by 1 base and the J gene end by 2 bases; junction bases not matched to a gene: 4. This CDR3 is 16 amino acids long.

By frequency in the sample, this clone is medium-sized (0.01 to 0.1%). The chain is built from TRBV5-1 and TRBJ1-6, with TRBD1 identical over 7 bases. This CDR3 region has 16 residues. Germline CDR1 is SGHRS and CDR2 is YFSETQ. J was trimmed by 8 bases and V by 3 bases; bases with no gene match: 11. The chain's CDR3 is CASSWTRTGAHSPLHF. The CDR3 nucleotides read TGCGCCAGCAGCTGGACACGTACAGGGGCGCATTCACCCCTCCACTTT.

On this clone itself: Other nucleotide sequences from this sample produce the same CDR3. The genes are TRBV2 and TRBJ2-1, with D perhaps matching TRBD2 (5 bases). Trimming stripped 9 bases from V and 2 bases from J, with 11 bases between. Germline CDR1 and CDR2: SNHLY and FYNNEI. The CDR3 is 13 residues long. The CDR3 sequence is CASLSGPYNEQFF. CDR3 DNA: TGTGCCAGTCTGAGCGGACCCTACAATGAGCAGTTCTTC.

V and J are TRBV14 and TRBJ1-2; TRBD1 might be the D (6 bases). The CDR3 is made up of 16 amino acids. Germline assignment: CDR1 SGHDN and CDR2 FVKESK. The V gene lost 4 bases and the J gene lost 7 bases, with 22 bases spanning the gap. CDR3 residues: CASSLSVGQGLVGYTF. The CDR3 DNA sequence: TGTGCCAGCAGCCTATCAGTTGGGCAGGGGTTGGTTGGCTACACCTTC.

CDR3 sequence (DNA): TGTGCCAGCAGTGATCAACCATCAGGGGTCGGGGAGACCCAGTACTTC. It specifies CASSDQPSGVGETQYF. V gene TRBV6-1 combines with J gene TRBJ2-5; possibly TRBD1 for D (6 bases). Trimming cost V 3 bases and J 5 bases, with 19 bases left between them. CDR3 length: 16 residues. Germline CDR1 reads MNHNS; CDR2 reads SASEGT.

The genes are TRBV29-1 and TRBJ2-2; D is possibly TRBD2 (6 bases). The CDR3 is 14 amino acids. V was shortened by 5 bases and J by 0 bases, with 10 bases between the two germline ends. Germline CDR1 SQVTM, CDR2 ANQGSEA. CDR3 DNA: TGCAGCGTTTGGGACTCCGCGAACACCGGGGAGCTGTTTTTT. Amino acid sequence: CSVWDSANTGELFF.

In its sample, this clone ranks as medium-sized (0.01 to 0.1%). The rearrangement joins TRBV6-5 to TRBJ1-4; no clear D gene. The CDR3 is made up of 15 amino acids. Germline V CDR1 and CDR2: MNHEY, SVGAGI. V shed 0 bases and J shed 4 bases, with 9 bases lying between them. The DNA for the CDR3 is TGTGCCAGCAGTTACTCGAGGCAGTTTAATGAAAAACTGTTTTTT. Translation: CASSYSRQFNEKLFF.

This clone has a handful of counts. The V call is TRBV10-3, the J call TRBJ1-1; 11 nucleotides align to TRBD1. The germline CDR1 and CDR2 sequences are ENHRY and SYGVKD. The trim removed 5 bases at V and 4 bases at J, leaving 3 bases unmatched. This CDR3 has 14 residues. The CDR3 loop reads CAISWDRGFTEAFF. The CDR3 DNA reads as TGTGCCATCAGTTGGGACAGGGGGTTCACTGAAGCTTTCTTT.

V is TRBV5-1 and J is TRBJ2-5, with TRBD2 as a possible D gene (5 bases). Germline CDR1 reads SGHRS; CDR2 reads YFSETQ. The V end lost 2 bases, the J end lost 5 bases, and 10 bases lay between the germline ends. The CDR3 is made up of 13 amino acids. CDR3 bases: TGCGCCAGCAGCTTCCGGGAATTGGAGACCCAGTACTTC. Its protein is CASSFRELETQYF.

This clone was counted a single time. The genes are TRBV15 and TRBJ1-4; D might be TRBD1 (6 bases). The ends were cut back, 5 bases at V and 6 bases at J, with 10 bases in the middle. The CDR3 sequence is 13 residues long. Germline V lookup: CDR1 LNHNV, CDR2 YYDKDF (reference sequence). The CDR3 DNA follows: TGTGCCACCAGCCAGGGGACGGATGAAAAACTGTTTTTT. It yields the protein CATSQGTDEKLFF.

The genes are TRBV6-1 and TRBJ2-7, with D perhaps matching TRBD2 (5 bases). Trimming took off 7 bases at V and 1 base at J, with 11 bases between the two ends. Germline-derived CDR1 and CDR2 are MNHNS and SASEGT. This CDR3 comprises 13 residues. The CDR3 DNA reads TGTGCCAGCATGCCCCGGGGATCCTACGAGCAGTACTTC. Translated: CASMPRGSYEQYF.

The CDR3 nucleotides are TGTGCCAGCAGTTCTACGGGGGGGCTTTCCTACGAGCAGTACTTC. It translates to CASSSTGGLSYEQYF. This chain joins TRBV6-5 and TRBJ2-7, with 8 bases matching TRBD2. Trimming removed 4 bases from V and 1 base from J; junction bases left unmatched: 6. The CDR3 extends over 15 amino acids. Per germline, CDR1 MNHEY and CDR2 SVGAGI.

The chain is built from TRBV27 and TRBJ2-7; TRBD1 aligns across 7 bases. The germline CDR1 and CDR2 sequences are MNHEY and SMNVEV (reference sequence). The CDR3 is 13 residues long. V was pared by 5 bases and J by 7 bases, with 8 bases of the junction left unmatched. The CDR3: CASSRIQGWEQYF. In nucleotides, the CDR3 is TGTGCCAGCAGTAGAATACAGGGGTGGGAGCAGTACTTC.

The chain uses TRBV5-3 and TRBJ1-5; unclear D gene. TRBV5-3 is known as an ORF, though its function is uncertain. The CDR3 covers 14 residues. V was clipped by 2 bases and J by 11 bases, with 17 bases between them. The CDR3 reads CARSFRDKISSQHF. CDR3 sequence (DNA): TGTGCCAGAAGCTTCAGAGACAAAATATCGTCCCAGCATTTT.

J is TRBJ2-7 and V is TRBV4-1; 8 bases are shared with TRBD1. Germline V CDR1 and CDR2: MGHRA, YSYEKL. V gave up 2 bases and J gave up 2 bases; unmatched junction bases: 2. The CDR3 loop spans 14 amino acids. The CDR3 is CASSQWTGTYEQYF. The CDR3 bases are TGCGCCAGCAGCCAATGGACAGGGACCTACGAGCAGTACTTC.

The V call is TRBV9, the J call TRBJ1-6; D perhaps matches TRBD1 (5 bases). The CDR3 totals 14 residues. The germline V gene has CDR1 SGDLS and CDR2 YYNGEE. Trimming stripped 0 bases from V and 9 bases from J, with 10 bases between. In nucleotides, the CDR3 is TGTGCCAGCAGCGTAGCGCAGGGACTTTCACCCCTCCACTTT. It is translated as CASSVAQGLSPLHF.

In this sample, this clone turned up a few times. The J gene is TRBJ2-3, the V gene TRBV19, with TRBD2 matching over 10 bases. The CDR3 spans 16 residues. The J segment lost 1 base and the V segment lost 10 bases, leaving 11 bases of the junction unmatched. Germline CDR1 is LNHDA and CDR2 is SQIVND (reference sequence). The CDR3 spells CATRTSGEWGTDTQYF. The CDR3 nucleotides are TGTGCCACCAGAACTAGCGGGGAGTGGGGCACAGATACGCAGTATTTT.

This clone was seen a handful of times. The rearrangement uses TRBV11-3 and TRBJ2-1; 7 bases line up with TRBD2. The trim removed 5 bases at V and 9 bases at J, leaving 7 bases unmatched. This CDR3 has 13 residues. Germline values: CDR1 SGHNT, CDR2 YENEEA. In DNA, the CDR3 is TGTGCCAGCAGCGGGGACTACCGGGGTGAGCAGTTCTTC. It specifies CASSGDYRGEQFF.

The chain is built from TRBV6-4 and TRBJ2-3; TRBD1 matches at 12 bases. Germline V gene sequence: CDR1 MRHNA, CDR2 SNTAGT. This CDR3 spans 15 amino acids. V lost 6 bases to trimming and J lost 4 bases; unmatched junction nucleotides: 5. CDR3 sequence: CASSAGQGAPDTQYF. In DNA form, the CDR3 reads TGTGCCAGCAGCGCGGGACAGGGGGCTCCAGATACGCAGTATTTT.

This clone qualifies as medium-sized. The V call is TRBV11-2, the J call TRBJ1-4, with 9 bases lining up with TRBD1. Germline CDR1 and CDR2: SGHAT and FQNNGV. V was pared by 5 bases and J by 8 bases, with 3 bases of the junction left unmatched. The CDR3 has 13 amino acids. The CDR3 DNA is TGTGCCAGCAGCCCCGGGACAGGGGAAAAACTGTTTTTT. Encoded protein: CASSPGTGEKLFF.